This T cell receptor (beta chain) was captured in a study of regulatory T cells in long-lasting Graves disease. In the study overall: The antithyroid drugs taken by newly diagnosed Graves' patients had been used for under 3 months.

Arm-PCR of CDR3 regions with iRepertoire HTBI primers generated TCR beta libraries. TCRdb independently ran MiXCR on the multiplex PCR reads; one entry per CDR3 protein. This sample has approximately 230,000 distinct CDR3 sequences, with around 20% found just once. There are many counts of this clonotype. Time point denoted: newly diagnosed GD, antithyroid drugs for less than 3 months. PBMCs were the source of the RNA used for TCR sequencing. This specimen was peripheral blood mononuclear cells (PBMCs), taken at new diagnosis, from a patient treated with antithyroid drugs. The sequence was collected from a female donor with Graves disease.

For the CDR3, the DNA is TGTGCCAGTAGTAATCTCGCCGGGAGAGTCTATGGCTACACCTTC. It yields the protein CASSNLAGRVYGYTF. The chain has TRBV19 and TRBJ1-2; no definite D call. V lost 4 bases to trimming and J lost 4 bases, with 16 bases between them. Germline CDR1 and CDR2: LNHDA and SQIVND (reference sequence). The CDR3 loop spans 15 amino acids.